These 15 T cell receptor beta chains share one sample of origin, sequenced in a study of control samples from healthy donors and cancer patients. Libraries were prepared by immunoSEQ multiplex PCR; TCRdb keeps only in-frame clonotypes and omits some of them. The top ten hold about 1.5% of the sample, which has roughly 130,000 clones, about 93% seen once. What was sequenced was PBMCs. The source of these receptors is a man aged 50 to 59 with head and neck cancer.

The V gene is TRBV9, the J gene TRBJ2-1; no reliable D call. The CDR3 totals 13 residues. V was clipped by 2 bases and J by 2 bases, with 5 bases between them. Germline assignment: CDR1 SGDLS and CDR2 YYNGEE. The CDR3 DNA sequence: TGTGCCAGCAGCGTTGGGACCTACAATGAGCAGTTCTTC. Translated: CASSVGTYNEQFF.

The chain couples TRBV7-2 to TRBJ2-2; 7 nucleotides agree with TRBD1. CDR1 and CDR2 from the germline V gene are SGHTA and FQGNSA. CDR3 length: 15 amino acids. V was clipped by 5 bases and J by 0 bases; unmatched bases: 3. The CDR3 loop reads CASSHGTANTGELFF. The CDR3 DNA follows: TGTGCCAGCAGCCACGGGACAGCGAACACCGGGGAGCTGTTTTTT.

Here the CDR3 DNA reads TGTGCCAGCAGTCACGACCACCAAGAGACCCAGTACTTC. Amino acid sequence: CASSHDHQETQYF. The chain uses TRBV7-7 and TRBJ2-5; D gene unclear. Germline V CDR1 and CDR2: SSHAT, FNYEAQ (reference sequence). The CDR3 sequence is 13 residues long. The germline V and J ends were trimmed by 6 bases and 0 bases, with 8 bases remaining between them.

The chain recombines TRBV7-2 with TRBJ2-3; 11 nucleotides match TRBD2. The germline V gene has CDR1 SGHTA and CDR2 FQGNSA. With 3 bases clipped from V and 1 base from J, the junction kept 6 bases outside the gene matches. The CDR3 is made up of 17 amino acids. CDR3 bases: TGTGCCAGCAGCTTCGGGACTAGCGGCACCCGCACAGATACGCAGTATTTT. It yields the protein CASSFGTSGTRTDTQYF.

The chain employs TRBV5-1 and TRBJ2-3; perhaps TRBD2 as D (5 bases). The CDR3 totals 13 residues. V shed 4 bases and J shed 5 bases, with 11 bases lying between them. The germline V gene has CDR1 SGHRS and CDR2 YFSETQ. CDR3 loop: CASSARTGDTQYF. CDR3 DNA sequence: TGCGCCAGCAGCGCAAGGACTGGAGATACGCAGTATTTT.

This sequence joins TRBV7-9 and TRBJ2-7; TRBD2 matches at 8 bases. The germline gives CDR1 SEHNR, CDR2 FQNEAQ (reference sequence). The CDR3 contains 13 residues. Unmatched junction bases numbered 7, after V lost 5 bases and J lost 7 bases. The chain's CDR3 is CASSPGTRGEQYF. CDR3 sequence (DNA): TGTGCCAGCAGCCCAGGGACTAGGGGGGAGCAGTACTTC.

This chain links TRBV6-5 with TRBJ2-7; D gene ambiguous. Trimming cost V 8 bases and J 0 bases, with 8 bases left between them. Germline V lookup: CDR1 MNHEY, CDR2 SVGAGI. The CDR3 is 12 residues long. The DNA of the CDR3 is TGTGCCAGCTCGGATGACTCCTACGAGCAGTACTTC. Translated, it gives CASSDDSYEQYF.

This sequence joins TRBV28 and TRBJ1-6; D is undetermined. This CDR3 spans 13 amino acids. The V and J ends lost 3 bases and 13 bases respectively, with 13 bases between them. Germline CDR1 is MDHEN and CDR2 is SYDVKM. The CDR3 loop is CASSFLVSSPLHF. CDR3 coding DNA: TGTGCCAGCAGTTTTTTGGTCTCATCCCCCCTCCACTTT.

In this sample, this clone turned up once. The chain couples TRBV4-1 to TRBJ1-2; 10 bases match TRBD1. After removal of 1 base from V and 3 bases from J, the junction contained 8 bases not matched to a gene. The CDR3 sequence is 17 residues long. Germline V gene lookup returns CDR1 MGHRA and CDR2 YSYEKL. CDR3 DNA sequence: TGCGCCAGCAGCCAAGTTCCCCCTGGACAGGGGGACTATGGCTACACCTTC. It yields the protein CASSQVPPGQGDYGYTF.

The rearrangement links TRBV28 to TRBJ2-1; 9 bases are a match to TRBD1. The CDR3 contains 16 residues. Trimming at V came to 5 bases and at J to 6 bases, leaving 11 bases not matched to a gene. CDR1 MDHEN and CDR2 SYDVKM come from the germline V gene. CDR3 sequence: CASSPPGTGSLNEQFF. CDR3 sequence (DNA): TGTGCCAGCAGTCCACCTGGGACAGGGTCTCTCAATGAGCAGTTCTTC.

The chain combines TRBV6-1 with TRBJ1-6, with no clear D. There are 14 residues in the CDR3. Per germline, CDR1 MNHNS and CDR2 SASEGT. V dropped 2 bases and J dropped 9 bases, with 11 bases sitting between them. CDR3 in DNA: TGTGCCAGCAGTGAAAAGCCCACCCCTTCACCCCTCCACTTT. It translates to CASSEKPTPSPLHF.

CDR3 amino acids: CASNLDTLRPNTEAFF. For the CDR3, the DNA is TGTGCCAGTAACCTGGACACTCTGAGGCCGAACACTGAAGCTTTCTTT. The chain recombines TRBV19 with TRBJ1-1; perhaps TRBD1 as D (5 bases). The germline V gene encodes CDR1 LNHDA and CDR2 SQIVND (reference sequence). V lost 7 bases and J 1 base, leaving 19 bases between the germline ends. The CDR3 has 16 amino acids.

This CDR3 reads CASSPGSGRGKETQYF. CDR3 nucleotides: TGTGCCAGCAGCCCTGGGAGTGGCAGGGGGAAAGAGACCCAGTACTTC. This chain links TRBV7-9 with TRBJ2-5; TRBD1 agrees at 7 bases. V lost 5 bases to trimming and J lost 3 bases; unmatched junction nucleotides: 12. This CDR3 comprises 16 residues. CDR1 and CDR2 (germline): SEHNR, FQNEAQ (reference sequence).

This rearrangement joins TRBV5-6 to TRBJ2-1; no definite D call. The germline CDR1 and CDR2 sequences are SGHDT and YYEEEE. The CDR3 is 12 amino acids. The ends were cut back, 0 bases at V and 12 bases at J, with 10 bases in the middle. The CDR3 DNA follows: TGTGCCAGCAGCTTGGATCTGGGGTTGCAGTTCTTC. Protein product: CASSLDLGLQFF. Filled out from reference TRBV5-6 and TRBJ2-1, the complete variable domain reads DAGVTQSPTHLIKTRGQQVTLRCSPKSGHDTVSWYQQALGQGPQFIFQYYEEEERQRGNFPDRFSGHQFPNYSSELNVNALLLGDSALYLCASSLDLGLQFFGPGTRLTVL.

The DNA of the CDR3 is TGCGCCAGCAGCCAGCGGCTAGTAGGCTACGAGCAGTACTTC. Encoded protein: CASSQRLVGYEQYF. The V gene is TRBV4-3, the J gene TRBJ2-7; no firm D call. The CDR3 spans 14 residues. V lost 3 bases to trimming and J lost 3 bases, with 12 bases between them. CDR1 is LGHNA, CDR2 YSLEER, per germline.